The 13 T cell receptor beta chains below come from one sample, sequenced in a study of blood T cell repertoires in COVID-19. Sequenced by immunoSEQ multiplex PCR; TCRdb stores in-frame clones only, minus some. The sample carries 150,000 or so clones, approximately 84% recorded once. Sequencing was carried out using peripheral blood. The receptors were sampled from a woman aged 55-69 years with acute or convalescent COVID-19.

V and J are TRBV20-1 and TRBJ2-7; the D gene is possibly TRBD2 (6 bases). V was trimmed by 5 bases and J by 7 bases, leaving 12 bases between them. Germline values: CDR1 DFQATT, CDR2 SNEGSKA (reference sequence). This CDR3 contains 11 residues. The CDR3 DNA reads TGCAGTGCTGGGACCGCGGGAGAGCAGTACTTC. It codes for CSAGTAGEQYF.

CDR3 nucleotides: TGTGCCAGCAGTTTTAGGGACAGGGGTGCTGAAGCTTTCTTT. Its translation is CASSFRDRGAEAFF. V usage is TRBV27 and J usage is TRBJ1-1; 10 nucleotides agree with TRBD1. Germline V gene sequence: CDR1 MNHEY, CDR2 SMNVEV (reference sequence). The CDR3 sequence is 14 residues long. With 3 bases clipped from V and 6 bases from J, the junction kept 4 bases outside the gene matches.

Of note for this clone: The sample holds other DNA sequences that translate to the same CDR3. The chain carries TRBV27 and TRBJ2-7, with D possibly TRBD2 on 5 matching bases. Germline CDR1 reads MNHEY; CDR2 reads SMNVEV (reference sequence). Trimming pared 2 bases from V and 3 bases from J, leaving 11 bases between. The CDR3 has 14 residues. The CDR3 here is CASSLREGNYEQYF. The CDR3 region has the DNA TGTGCCAGCAGTTTACGAGAGGGTAACTACGAGCAGTACTTC.

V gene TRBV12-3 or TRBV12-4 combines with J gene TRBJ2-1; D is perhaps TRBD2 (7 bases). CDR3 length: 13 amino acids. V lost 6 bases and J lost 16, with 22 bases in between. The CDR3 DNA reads TGTGCCAGCAGCTCCTTAAGGGGGAGGGCCCCTTTCTTC. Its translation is CASSSLRGRAPFF.

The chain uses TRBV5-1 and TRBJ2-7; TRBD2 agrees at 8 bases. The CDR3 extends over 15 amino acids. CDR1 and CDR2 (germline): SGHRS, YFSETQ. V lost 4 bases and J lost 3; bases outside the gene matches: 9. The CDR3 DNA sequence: TGCGCCAGCAGCCGGAGCGGGAGAAGTTTCTACGAGCAGTACTTC. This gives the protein CASSRSGRSFYEQYF.

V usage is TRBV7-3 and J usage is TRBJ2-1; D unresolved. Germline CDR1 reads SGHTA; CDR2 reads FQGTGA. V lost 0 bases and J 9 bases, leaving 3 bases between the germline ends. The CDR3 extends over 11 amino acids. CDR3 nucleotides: TGTGCCAGCAGCTTAACCGGTGAGCAGTTCTTC. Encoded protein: CASSLTGEQFF.

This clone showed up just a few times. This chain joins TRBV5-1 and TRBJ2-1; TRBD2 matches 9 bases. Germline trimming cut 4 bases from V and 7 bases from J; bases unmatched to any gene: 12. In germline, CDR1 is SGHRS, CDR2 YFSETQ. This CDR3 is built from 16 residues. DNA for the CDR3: TGCGCCAGCAGCGGCACACTTAGCGGGAGTTTGAATGAGCAGTTCTTC. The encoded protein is CASSGTLSGSLNEQFF. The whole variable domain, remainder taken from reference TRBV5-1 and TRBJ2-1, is KAGVTQTPRYLIKTRGQQVTLSCSPISGHRSVSWYQQTPGQGLQFLFEYFSETQRNKGNFPGRFSGRQFSNSRSEMNVSTLELGDSALYLCASSGTLSGSLNEQFFGPGTRLTVL.

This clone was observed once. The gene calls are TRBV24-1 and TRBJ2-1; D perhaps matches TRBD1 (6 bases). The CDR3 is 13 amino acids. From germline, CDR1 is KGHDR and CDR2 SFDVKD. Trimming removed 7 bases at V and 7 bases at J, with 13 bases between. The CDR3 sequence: CATSPGARNEQFF. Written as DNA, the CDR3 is TGTGCCACCAGCCCAGGGGCAAGGAATGAGCAGTTCTTC.

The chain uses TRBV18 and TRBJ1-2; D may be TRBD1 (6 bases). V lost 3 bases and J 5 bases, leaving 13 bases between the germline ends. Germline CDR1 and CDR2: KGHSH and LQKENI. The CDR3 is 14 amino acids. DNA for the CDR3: TGTGCCAGCTCACCGGACAGTTCCTCATATGGCTACACCTTC. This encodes CASSPDSSSYGYTF. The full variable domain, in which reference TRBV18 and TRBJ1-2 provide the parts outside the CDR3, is NAGVMQNPRHLVRRRGQEARLRCSPMKGHSHVYWYRQLPEEGLKFMVYLQKENIIDESGMPKERFSAEFPKEGPSILRIQQVVRGDSAAYFCASSPDSSSYGYTFGSGTRLTVV.

The CDR3 DNA is TGTGCCAGCAGCTTGGGACAGGTAAAGCCGGGTAACTATGGCTACACCTTC. Protein sequence: CASSLGQVKPGNYGYTF. The chain combines TRBV5-4 with TRBJ1-2; TRBD1 is a possible D gene (6 bases). Trimming took 0 bases from V and 1 from J, leaving 16 bases between them. The CDR3 has 17 amino acids. From germline, CDR1 is SGHNT and CDR2 YYREEE (reference sequence).

The CDR3 is CASSQDRAYEQYF. The CDR3 nucleotides are TGTGCCAGCAGCCAAGATCGGGCCTACGAGCAGTACTTC. V usage is TRBV4-2 and J usage is TRBJ2-7; D not resolved. Germline lookup yields CDR1 LGHNA and CDR2 YNFKEQ. The ends were cut back, 0 bases at V and 2 bases at J, with 5 bases in the middle. CDR3 length equals 13 residues.

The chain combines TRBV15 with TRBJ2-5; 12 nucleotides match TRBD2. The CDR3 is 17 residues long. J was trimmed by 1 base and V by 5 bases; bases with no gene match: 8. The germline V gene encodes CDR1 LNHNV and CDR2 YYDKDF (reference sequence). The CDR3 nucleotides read TGTGCCACCAGCGGCACCAAGACTAGCGGGGGCCAAGAGACCCAGTACTTC. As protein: CATSGTKTSGGQETQYF.

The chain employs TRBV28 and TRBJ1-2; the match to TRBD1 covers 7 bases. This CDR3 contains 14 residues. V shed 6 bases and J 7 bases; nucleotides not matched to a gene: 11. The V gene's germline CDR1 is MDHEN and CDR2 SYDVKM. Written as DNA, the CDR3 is TGTGCCAGCAGCCCACCTTCCAGGGGGTCTGGCTACACCTTC. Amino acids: CASSPPSRGSGYTF.